This TCR beta chain was sequenced in a study of T cell responses to AZD1222 COVID-19 vaccine. Second-dose groups at about 4 or about 12 weeks were pooled. About this clone itself: Its specificity is unknown.

Only in-frame clones appear in the TCRdb table, and some are missing; sequencing was by immunoSEQ multiplex PCR. The table shows roughly 120,000 clones, with 86% occurring only once. Study results and caveats: Regions 160-218 and 743-854 dominated among vaccine-associated CD4 TCRs spanning spike. When two AZD1222 doses had been given, Spike-specific TCR breadth and depth rose. Donors were chiefly white British, with a greater number of females, and clonal diversity was perhaps underestimated.

This material consisted of peripheral blood, taken 28 days after the second AZD1222 dose. This TCR was recovered from an adult who received the AZD1222 COVID-19 vaccine.

The CDR3, as DNA: TGTGCCAGCAGAAGTGACAGGAAGAACACCGGGGAGCTGTTTTTT. It translates to CASRSDRKNTGELFF. V is TRBV6-5 and J is TRBJ2-2; possibly TRBD1 for D (6 bases). Trimming shortened V by 6 bases and J by 1 base, and 12 bases separated the two germline ends. The CDR3 totals 15 residues. Germline values: CDR1 MNHEY, CDR2 SVGAGI.